Listed here are 32 T cell receptor beta chains from one sample, sequenced in a study of regulatory T cells in long-lasting Graves disease. The time point here: persistent/refractory GD, antithyroid drugs over 5 years with positive TRAb. Extracted PBMC RNA gave rise to the TCR library. The TCR beta library used iRepertoire HTBI primers with Arm-PCR amplification of CDR3. TCRdb recomputed calls from the multiplex PCR reads with MiXCR, one row per CDR3 protein. The table lists over 650,000 distinct CDR3 sequences, around 30% of them singletons. The sequencing here drew on peripheral blood mononuclear cells (PBMCs), taken when the disease was refractory, from a patient treated with antithyroid drugs. These receptor sequences come from a female donor with Graves disease.

The CDR3 region has the DNA TGCAGCGTTGAAATCGGGACAGGGAATCCTAACGAGCAGTACTTC. Encoded protein: CSVEIGTGNPNEQYF. The V and J genes are TRBV29-1 and TRBJ2-7; TRBD1 aligns across 9 bases. The CDR3 consists of 15 residues. The ends lost 2 bases at V and 5 bases at J; junction bases unmatched: 10. Germline values: CDR1 SQVTM, CDR2 ANQGSEA.

This clonotype was counted at least ten times. V and J are TRBV2 and TRBJ1-4, with no clear D. Germline V gene data show CDR1 as SNHLY and CDR2 as FYNNEI. This CDR3 contains 14 residues. V shed 7 bases and J shed 4 bases, with 13 bases lying between them. CDR3 DNA: TGTGCCAGCACCTCCACAGAACTTAATGAAAAACTGTTTTTT. It codes for CASTSTELNEKLFF.

This clonotype was seen more than once but under ten times. The chain uses TRBV28 and TRBJ1-5; maybe TRBD1 (5 bases). This CDR3 is 17 amino acids long. In germline, CDR1 is MDHEN, CDR2 SYDVKM. Deletions cut 5 bases from V and 1 base from J, with 18 bases between. CDR3 bases: TGTGCCAGCAGTAGCCCGGGCTGGGGGAGGAGCAATCAGCCCCAGCATTTT. As protein: CASSSPGWGRSNQPQHF.

This clonotype was picked up one time. CDR3 region: CASSLEGTGVTEAFF. CDR3 bases: TGTGCCAGCAGCTTAGAAGGGACAGGGGTCACTGAAGCTTTCTTT. The gene calls are TRBV7-3 and TRBJ1-1, with 10 positions matching TRBD1. V dropped 2 bases and J dropped 4; count of bases not matched to a gene: 4. Per the germline V gene, CDR1 is SGHTA and CDR2 is FQGTGA. The CDR3 has 15 amino acids.

This clonotype was seen only a few times. The chain is built from TRBV20-1 and TRBJ1-2; 8 nucleotides agree with TRBD1. Trimming took 6 bases from V and 2 from J; bases not matched to a gene: 8. CDR3 length: 14 amino acids. CDR1 is DFQATT, CDR2 SNEGSKA, per germline (reference sequence). CDR3 DNA: TGCAGTGCCTCCGACAGGGGACTCAACTATGGCTACACCTTC. Protein product: CSASDRGLNYGYTF.

The rearrangement links TRBV6-2 or TRBV6-3 to TRBJ2-1; D call uncertain. The germline V gene has CDR1 MNHEY and CDR2 SVGEGT. Trimming took 0 bases from V and 6 from J, leaving 12 bases between them. The CDR3 loop spans 15 amino acids. The CDR3 sequence: CASSYSTPRFNEQFF. The CDR3 DNA reads as TGTGCCAGCAGTTACTCTACTCCACGCTTCAATGAGCAGTTCTTC.

This rearrangement joins TRBV7-9 to TRBJ2-7, with D maybe TRBD2 (5 bases). Germline V lookup: CDR1 SEHNR, CDR2 FQNEAQ (reference sequence). Trimming removed 8 bases from V and 5 bases from J, with 10 bases in between. This CDR3 has 11 amino acids. CDR3 DNA: TGTGCCAGCTGCAAGGAGGACGAGCAGTACTTC. It is translated as CASCKEDEQYF.

This clonotype was seen repeatedly, ten times or more. The chain recombines TRBV12-3 or TRBV12-4 with TRBJ1-1; TRBD1 matches 10 bases. The CDR3 runs to 20 residues. V shed 5 bases and J 0 bases; nucleotides not matched to a gene: 18. In DNA, the CDR3 is TGTGCCAGCAGTCAACGGGACAGGGGAGTGAGGCTGAACATGAACACTGAAGCTTTCTTT. This encodes CASSQRDRGVRLNMNTEAFF.

This chain joins TRBV19 and TRBJ1-2; D not resolved. The CDR3 is 15 amino acids. Trimming pared 9 bases from V and 0 bases from J, leaving 17 bases between. CDR1 is LNHDA, CDR2 SQIVND, per germline (reference sequence). The CDR3 DNA sequence: TGTGCCAGCTTATCGGTTGGAAGAGCTAACTATGGCTACACCTTC. Translated, it gives CASLSVGRANYGYTF.

This clonotype was counted only a few times. This rearrangement joins TRBV25-1 to TRBJ1-2, with D perhaps matching TRBD1 (5 bases). V was cut by 0 bases and J by 8 bases, with 13 bases left in between. CDR1 and CDR2 from the germline V gene are MGHDK and SYGVNS. The CDR3 has 14 residues. The CDR3 reads CASSEYRGLSGYTF. The CDR3 DNA is TGTGCCAGCAGTGAATATAGGGGTCTTTCGGGCTACACCTTC.

The chain recombines TRBV12-3 or TRBV12-4 with TRBJ1-5, with unresolved D. Trimming removed 6 bases at V and 1 base at J, with 10 bases between. The CDR3 has 14 amino acids. The CDR3 DNA reads as TGTGCCAGCAGCCCAAAGGGAAGCAATCAGCCCCAGCATTTT. Translation: CASSPKGSNQPQHF.

This clonotype was seen a handful of times. CDR3 in amino acids: CASSSRRTLSPKNIQYF. The CDR3 DNA follows: TGTGCCAGCAGTTCTCGGAGGACCCTATCACCCAAAAACATTCAGTACTTC. The chain carries TRBV28 and TRBJ2-4, with D possibly being TRBD2 (5 bases). With 4 bases removed from V and 2 bases from J, the gap between germline ends came to 18 bases. Germline V CDR1 and CDR2: MDHEN, SYDVKM. This CDR3 contains 17 residues.

This clonotype was counted many times. V is TRBV11-2 and J is TRBJ2-7, with D possibly matching TRBD1 (6 bases). V lost 4 bases and J 5 bases, leaving 12 bases between the germline ends. In germline, CDR1 is SGHAT, CDR2 FQNNGV. The CDR3 is made up of 13 amino acids. CDR3 amino acids: CASSSQSGDEQYF. CDR3 coding DNA: TGTGCCAGCAGCTCCCAATCAGGGGACGAGCAGTACTTC.

This clonotype was detected only once. The chain is built from TRBV7-3 and TRBJ2-1, with D perhaps matching TRBD1 or TRBD2 (5 bases each). In germline, CDR1 is SGHTA, CDR2 FQGTGA. This CDR3 has 14 amino acids. The V end lost 2 bases, the J end lost 5 bases, and 10 bases lay between the germline ends. Here the CDR3 reads CASSLLLGDNEQFF. The CDR3 region has the DNA TGTGCCAGCAGCTTATTGTTGGGGGACAATGAGCAGTTCTTC.

The CDR3 protein is CSVGGPEQPQHF. The CDR3 DNA reads as TGCAGCGTTGGGGGCCCGGAGCAGCCCCAGCATTTT. The V and J genes are TRBV29-1 and TRBJ1-5; D possibly corresponds to TRBD1 (5 bases). The CDR3 covers 12 residues. V dropped 4 bases and J dropped 7 bases, with 11 bases sitting between them. Germline loops: CDR1 SQVTM, CDR2 ANQGSEA.

This rearrangement joins TRBV19 to TRBJ1-1; TRBD1 matches 12 bases. Unmatched junction bases numbered 5, after V lost 3 bases and J lost 0 bases. Germline V gives CDR1 LNHDA, CDR2 SQIVND (reference sequence). This CDR3 has 17 residues. CDR3 sequence reads: CASSMLGQGAMNTEAFF. The CDR3 nucleotides read TGTGCCAGTAGTATGTTGGGACAGGGGGCCATGAACACTGAAGCTTTCTTT.

In this sample, this clonotype turned up many times. This rearrangement joins TRBV12-3 or TRBV12-4 to TRBJ1-4; no definite D call. The CDR3 has 14 residues. The V end was cut by 6 bases, the J end by 0 bases, with 8 bases between. The CDR3 coding sequence is TGTGCCAGCAGATCTCAGGCAACTAATGAAAAACTGTTTTTT. Its protein product is CASRSQATNEKLFF.

This chain connects TRBV30 to TRBJ2-7; a possible D gene is TRBD1 (6 bases). Between the trimmed V and J ends, which lost 3 bases and 0 bases, there was a span of 12 bases. Germline-derived CDR1 and CDR2 are GTSNPN and SVGIG (reference sequence). The CDR3 totals 14 residues. CDR3 protein: CAWREDRSSYEQYF. The CDR3 DNA sequence: TGTGCCTGGAGAGAAGACAGGAGCTCCTACGAGCAGTACTTC. The full variable domain, rest sourced from reference TRBV30 and TRBJ2-7, is SQTIHQWPATLVQPVGSPLSLECTVEGTSNPNLYWYRQAAGRGLQLLFYSVGIGQISSEVPQNLSASRPQDRQFILSSKKLLLSDSGFYLCAWREDRSSYEQYFGPGTRLTVT.

Comment on this clonotype: The junction shows a germline mismatch at one end, possibly a read error. The gene calls are TRBV6-4 and TRBJ2-5; 8 bases map to TRBD2. This CDR3 contains 17 residues. The germline V gene encodes CDR1 MRHNA and CDR2 SNTAGT. In DNA form, the CDR3 reads TGTGCCAGCAGTTACTCGATCCGGGAGGGGAAACAAGAGACCCAGTACTTC. It yields the protein CASSYSIREGKQETQYF.

This clonotype came up a few times. V is TRBV7-9 and J is TRBJ1-2; 9 nucleotides align to TRBD1. This CDR3 has 13 amino acids. The V gene's germline CDR1 is SEHNR and CDR2 FQNEAQ (reference sequence). V shed 3 bases, J shed 8 bases, and the junction held 4 bases outside the gene matches. The CDR3 DNA is TGTGCCAGCAGCTTCGGACAGGGGATCGGCTACACCTTC. Its translation is CASSFGQGIGYTF.

Comments on this clonotype: This may come from a read error, since a much larger clone is one base off. The V and J genes are TRBV6-2 or TRBV6-3 and TRBJ2-7; 8 bases line up with TRBD2. The germline V gene encodes CDR1 MNHEY and CDR2 SVGEGT. This CDR3 comprises 15 residues. In nucleotides, the CDR3 is TGTGCCAGCACCGGGGGGGAGGCTGTGTCCTACGGGCAGTACTTC. This codes for CASTGGEAVSYGQYF.

This clonotype has just a few counts. V and J are TRBV2 and TRBJ1-2; TRBD1 might be the D (5 bases). The CDR3 sequence is 16 residues long. With 3 bases removed from V and 0 bases from J, the gap between germline ends came to 14 bases. CDR1 SNHLY and CDR2 FYNNEI come from the germline V gene. CDR3: CASSDRSGGTNYGYTF. In nucleotides, the CDR3 is TGTGCCAGCAGTGATCGGTCTGGGGGGACTAACTATGGCTACACCTTC.

This clonotype appeared many times. V is TRBV28 and J is TRBJ1-5; 7 positions match TRBD1. Looked up from germline, CDR1 is MDHEN and CDR2 is SYDVKM. The V gene end was trimmed by 6 bases and the J gene end by 4 bases; junction bases not matched to a gene: 12. This CDR3 is built from 16 residues. The CDR3: CASRLRGQTLNQPQHF. The CDR3 DNA reads as TGTGCCAGCAGGCTCCGGGGACAGACGCTTAATCAGCCCCAGCATTTT. The variable domain in full, with the rest retrieved from reference TRBV28 and TRBJ1-5, is DVKVTQSSRYLVKRTGEKVFLECVQDMDHENMFWYRQDPGLGLRLIYFSYDVKMKEKGDIPEGYSVSREKKERFSLILESASTNQTSMYLCASRLRGQTLNQPQHFGDGTRLSIL.

This clonotype was detected a few times. The chain joins TRBV28 to TRBJ1-4; 8 bases line up with TRBD1. Looked up from germline, CDR1 is MDHEN and CDR2 is SYDVKM. With 5 bases clipped from V and 7 bases from J, the junction kept 6 bases outside the gene matches. CDR3 length equals 14 residues. CDR3 nucleotides: TGTGCCAGCAGTCCCGACGGACAGGGTGAAAAACTGTTTTTT. As protein: CASSPDGQGEKLFF. Based on the CDR3 plus reference TRBV28 and TRBJ1-4, the full variable domain is DVKVTQSSRYLVKRTGEKVFLECVQDMDHENMFWYRQDPGLGLRLIYFSYDVKMKEKGDIPEGYSVSREKKERFSLILESASTNQTSMYLCASSPDGQGEKLFFGSGTQLSVL.

This clonotype showed up just a few times. V gene TRBV29-1 combines with J gene TRBJ1-1; 7 bases are a match to TRBD1. Germline CDR1 SQVTM, CDR2 ANQGSEA. V shed 3 bases, J shed 4 bases, and the junction held 8 bases outside the gene matches. The CDR3 has 14 residues. This chain's CDR3 is CSVEDQGGGTEAFF. CDR3 bases: TGCAGCGTTGAGGACCAGGGGGGTGGCACTGAAGCTTTCTTT.

The sample holds one count of this clonotype. The J gene is TRBJ2-7, the V gene TRBV11-1; D perhaps matches TRBD2 (6 bases). With 5 bases removed from V and 3 bases from J, the gap between germline ends came to 20 bases. There are 16 residues in the CDR3. The germline gives CDR1 SGHAT, CDR2 FQDESV (reference sequence). CDR3: CASSNAPGLNLYEQYF. CDR3 sequence (DNA): TGTGCCAGCAGCAACGCTCCGGGACTCAACCTCTACGAGCAGTACTTC.

In this sample, this clonotype turned up a few times. The chain has TRBV29-1 and TRBJ2-7, with 9 positions matching TRBD2. Germline-derived CDR1 and CDR2 are SQVTM and ANQGSEA. CDR3 length: 15 residues. The junction had 10 bases not matched to a gene; V was cut back by 7 bases and J by 0 bases. The CDR3 coding sequence is TGCAGCGCGGGACCTAGCGGGGCGAGCTCCTACGAGCAGTACTTC. Amino acid sequence: CSAGPSGASSYEQYF.

The rearrangement links TRBV10-3 to TRBJ1-1; D gene ambiguous. CDR3 length: 13 residues. The germline V gene encodes CDR1 ENHRY and CDR2 SYGVKD. Trimming cost V 3 bases and J 11 bases, with 16 bases left between them. CDR3 coding DNA: TGTGCCATCAGTGACTCGGGCGTAACCGGGGCTTTCTTT. Amino acid sequence: CAISDSGVTGAFF.

The rearrangement links TRBV12-3 or TRBV12-4 to TRBJ2-4, with 8 nucleotides matching TRBD2. CDR3 length: 16 amino acids. V gave up 4 bases and J gave up 4 bases; unmatched junction bases: 9. This CDR3 reads CASSSGAGAAKNIQYF. CDR3 in DNA: TGTGCCAGCAGTTCGGGAGCGGGAGCTGCAAAAAACATTCAGTACTTC.

This clonotype was detected only once. Given a much more abundant clone one base away, this may be a read error. The chain recombines TRBV7-9 with TRBJ1-2; D is ambiguous. This CDR3 contains 13 residues. CDR1 and CDR2 from the germline V gene are SEHNR and FQNEAQ (reference sequence). The CDR3 reads CAGSLTTLYGYTF. The DNA for the CDR3 is TGTGCCGGCAGCTTGACAACCCTCTATGGCTACACCTTC.

This clonotype was seen a few times. The V gene is TRBV6-2 or TRBV6-3, the J gene TRBJ1-1; the D gene is possibly TRBD1 (5 bases). In germline, CDR1 is MNHEY, CDR2 SVGEGT. This CDR3 is 14 amino acids long. The V end was cut by 6 bases, the J end by 1 base, with 12 bases between. The CDR3 region is CASRSPQGNTEAFF. Here the CDR3 DNA reads TGTGCCAGCAGAAGCCCTCAGGGGAACACTGAAGCTTTCTTT.

This clonotype showed up just a few times. The CDR3 sequence is CASSQGTGAWQPQHF. The CDR3 DNA sequence: TGTGCCAGCAGCCAAGGGACAGGGGCTTGGCAGCCCCAGCATTTT. The V gene is TRBV3-1, the J gene TRBJ1-5; 9 bases are a match to TRBD1. J was trimmed by 7 bases and V by 1 base; bases with no gene match: 5. Germline lookup yields CDR1 LGHDT and CDR2 YNNKEL (reference sequence). This CDR3 region has 15 residues.